This T cell receptor (beta chain) was sequenced in a study of regulatory T cells in long-lasting Graves disease. Sample time point: persistent/refractory GD, antithyroid drugs over 5 years with positive TRAb. TCR sequences were obtained from RNA taken from PBMCs. With iRepertoire HTBI primers and Arm-PCR of CDR3 regions, TCR beta libraries were built. Original data processing: Identification of gene segments yielded more than 55 TRBV and around 13 TRBJ across samples. Via MiXCR, TCRdb re-called the multiplex PCR reads, giving one row per CDR3 protein. What appears here as the V and J calls and clone size reflects TCRdb's work, not the paper's. The data hold 350,000 to 450,000 distinct CDR3 sequences, with roughly 20% observed a single time. CDR1 is SNHLY and CDR2 is FYNNEI in the germline V gene. Trimming cost V 6 bases and J 3 bases, with 11 bases left between them. The CDR3 spans 14 residues.

This clonotype originated in a woman in her forties with Graves disease. Sequencing used peripheral blood mononuclear cells (PBMCs), obtained when the disease was refractory, from a patient treated with antithyroid drugs. The gene calls are TRBV2 and TRBJ1-4; D may be TRBD1 (5 bases). CDR3 DNA: TGTGCCAGCAGCAGGGAGCGGGCTAATGAAAAACTGTTTTTT. Encoded protein: CASSRERANEKLFF. The variable domain in full, with the rest retrieved from reference TRBV2 and TRBJ1-4, is EPEVTQTPSHQVTQMGQEVILRCVPISNHLYFYWYRQILGQKVEFLVSFYNNEISEKSEIFDDQFSVERPDGSNFTLKIRSTKLEDSAMYFCASSRERANEKLFFGSGTQLSVL.